This TCR beta chain came from a study of control samples from healthy donors and cancer patients. The protocol was immunoSEQ multiplex PCR, while the TCRdb copy is restricted to in-frame clones and leaves out a portion. In the table there are 130,000 to 150,000 clones, about nine tenths of which are singletons. The sequence derives from a man aged 25-45 years in good health. Sequenced: blood.

CDR3 loop: CASSDSDRMHSLRGANVLTF. DNA for the CDR3: TGTGCCAGCAGCGACTCGGACAGAATGCACTCTCTTCGTGGGGCCAACGTCCTGACTTTC. V is TRBV7-6 and J is TRBJ2-6, with D tentatively TRBD1 (6 bases). Germline loops: CDR1 SGHVS, CDR2 FNYEAQ. The CDR3 extends over 20 amino acids. V shed 5 bases and J shed 3 bases, with 26 bases lying between them.